Listed below are T cell receptor beta chains from one sample, sequenced in a study of cytomegalovirus exposure and HLA in healthy donors. TCRdb keeps only in-frame clones here, not all; method: immunoSEQ multiplex PCR. The sample records some 250,000 clones, about 80% being singletons. The material sequenced was PBMCs. The receptors here all came from a woman aged 40-49 years in good health and CMV-seropositive. CDR3s include the opening cysteine and the closing phenylalanine or tryptophan. D genes are given only for firm matches. Some rows mark clone size as missing; the rest say once, few, many or name a class of expanded clone.

V gene: TRBV5-6
J gene: TRBJ1-2
clone size: NA
D gene: NA
CDR3 DNA: TGTGCCAGCAGTCCGGGGGGAACCTATGGCTACACCTTC
CDR3 protein: CASSPGGTYGYTF

V gene: TRBV4-2
J gene: TRBJ2-7
clone size: NA
D gene: NA
CDR3 DNA: TGTGCCAGCAGCCCCTCCAACAGTGCAGGGGCTATCTCCTACGAGCAGTACTTC
CDR3 protein: CASSPSNSAGAISYEQYF

V gene: TRBV2
J gene: TRBJ1-6
clone size: NA
D gene: NA
CDR3 DNA: TGTGCCAGACAACCCAGGGGAATAGCGGGTTCACCCCTCCACTTT
CDR3 protein: CARQPRGIAGSPLHF

V gene: TRBV7-2
J gene: TRBJ2-2
clone size: once
D gene: TRBD2
CDR3 DNA: TGTGCCAGCACCCCGGCAGGACTAGCGGGAGGCACCGGGGAGCTGTTTTTT
CDR3 protein: CASTPAGLAGGTGELFF

V gene: TRBV6-5
J gene: TRBJ2-7
clone size: NA
D gene: NA
CDR3 DNA: TGTGCCAGCAGTTACCCGGCAGGGCTGTACGAGCAGTACTTC
CDR3 protein: CASSYPAGLYEQYF

V gene: TRBV14
J gene: TRBJ1-5
clone size: NA
D gene: NA
CDR3 DNA: TGTGCCAGCAGCCAAGCCGGGGGGCGGCAGCCCCAGCATTTT
CDR3 protein: CASSQAGGRQPQHF

V gene: TRBV4-1
J gene: TRBJ2-7
clone size: NA
D gene: NA
CDR3 DNA: TGCGCCAGCAGCCAAGATCCAGGCAGGGCTGGGACCTACGAGCAGTACTTC
CDR3 protein: CASSQDPGRAGTYEQYF

V gene: TRBV4-3
J gene: TRBJ2-1
clone size: NA
D gene: TRBD2
CDR3 DNA: TGCGCCAACAGCCAAGAGGGACTAGCGAATAATGAGCAGTTCTTC
CDR3 protein: CANSQEGLANNEQFF

V gene: TRBV19
J gene: TRBJ1-1
clone size: NA
D gene: TRBD1
CDR3 DNA: TGTGCCAGTAGCATGCAACCGGGACAGGGGTACGGTGAAGCTTTCTTT
CDR3 protein: CASSMQPGQGYGEAFF

V gene: TRBV30
J gene: TRBJ1-2
clone size: NA
D gene: TRBD1
CDR3 DNA: TGTGCCTGGTGGGACAGGGATGGCTACACCTTC
CDR3 protein: CAWWDRDGYTF

V gene: TRBV13
J gene: TRBJ1-1
clone size: NA
D gene: TRBD1
CDR3 DNA: TGTGCCAGCAGCCGACGCTTTACAGGGGCAACCAATGAAGCTTTCTTT
CDR3 protein: CASSRRFTGATNEAFF

V gene: TRBV11-2
J gene: TRBJ2-7
clone size: NA
D gene: NA
CDR3 DNA: TGTGCCAGCAGCGGGAGCTACGAGCAGTACTTC
CDR3 protein: CASSGSYEQYF

V gene: TRBV4-2
J gene: TRBJ2-1
clone size: NA
D gene: NA
CDR3 DNA: TGTGCCAGCAGCCTATCGGGTGACGAGCAGTTCTTC
CDR3 protein: CASSLSGDEQFF

V gene: TRBV7-2
J gene: TRBJ2-1
clone size: once
D gene: TRBD2
CDR3 DNA: TGTGCCAGCAGCCTGGGAGGGCCTTCTCAGTTCTTC
CDR3 protein: CASSLGGPSQFF

V gene: TRBV30
J gene: TRBJ1-4
clone size: NA
D gene: NA
CDR3 DNA: TGTGCCTGGAACAGGGACGGAAATGAAAAACTGTTTTTT
CDR3 protein: CAWNRDGNEKLFF

V gene: TRBV30
J gene: TRBJ2-5
clone size: NA
D gene: TRBD2
CDR3 DNA: TGTGCCTGGCGACTAGCGGGACTTCTGGGGGCCCAGTACTTC
CDR3 protein: CAWRLAGLLGAQYF

V gene: TRBV27
J gene: TRBJ2-7
clone size: NA
D gene: TRBD2
CDR3 DNA: TGTGCCAGCAGTACAGCGGGAGGGTTCTACGAGCAGTACTTC
CDR3 protein: CASSTAGGFYEQYF

V gene: TRBV18
J gene: TRBJ1-1
clone size: NA
D gene: NA
CDR3 DNA: TGTGCCAGCTCACCGAGAAACACTGAAGCTTTCTTT
CDR3 protein: CASSPRNTEAFF

V gene: TRBV6-5
J gene: TRBJ1-6
clone size: NA
D gene: NA
CDR3 DNA: TGTGCCAGCAGTAACGATCCGGGGGGAGGATCACCCCTCCACTTT
CDR3 protein: CASSNDPGGGSPLHF

V gene: TRBV7-6
J gene: TRBJ2-1
clone size: NA
D gene: TRBD2
CDR3 DNA: TGTGCCAGCAGCTTACCCGCTTGGACTAGCGGGGGGGCTGGTAATGAGCAGTTCTTC
CDR3 protein: CASSLPAWTSGGAGNEQFF

V gene: TRBV5-4
J gene: TRBJ1-4
clone size: NA
D gene: TRBD1
CDR3 DNA: TGTGCCAGCAGCCTAGGGACAGGGGGGGCTGAAAAACTGTTTTTT
CDR3 protein: CASSLGTGGAEKLFF

V gene: TRBV30
J gene: TRBJ2-2
clone size: NA
D gene: TRBD2
CDR3 DNA: TGTGCCTGGAGGCTGGGAGCGGGGTATGCCGGGGAGCTGTTTTTT
CDR3 protein: CAWRLGAGYAGELFF

V gene: TRBV5-4
J gene: TRBJ2-6
clone size: NA
D gene: NA
CDR3 DNA: TGTGCCAGCAGGCAGGGGACCTCTGGGGCCAACGTCCTGACTTTC
CDR3 protein: CASRQGTSGANVLTF

V gene: TRBV14
J gene: TRBJ2-5
clone size: NA
D gene: NA
CDR3 DNA: TGTGCCAGCAGCATCGGACAGGGAGGGGTCCATGCAGAGACCCAGTACTTC
CDR3 protein: CASSIGQGGVHAETQYF

V gene: TRBV7-9
J gene: TRBJ1-1
clone size: NA
D gene: TRBD1
CDR3 DNA: TGTGCCAGCAGCATCCAGGGGGCTAACACTGAAGCTTTCTTT
CDR3 protein: CASSIQGANTEAFF

V gene: TRBV5-5
J gene: TRBJ1-2
clone size: NA
D gene: NA
CDR3 DNA: TGTGCCAGCAGCCCTAGCGGGGGCGCCAGCTATGGCTACACCTTC
CDR3 protein: CASSPSGGASYGYTF

V gene: TRBV7-9
J gene: TRBJ2-7
clone size: NA
D gene: NA
CDR3 DNA: TGTGCCAGCAGCCTAGCACAGATCTCCTCCTACGAGCAGTACTTC
CDR3 protein: CASSLAQISSYEQYF

V gene: TRBV4-2
J gene: TRBJ2-2
clone size: few
D gene: TRBD2
CDR3 DNA: TGTGCCAGCAGCCAAGAGGGACTAGTAGACCCGACCGGGGAGCTGTTTTTT
CDR3 protein: CASSQEGLVDPTGELFF

V gene: TRBV12-1
J gene: TRBJ1-1
clone size: NA
D gene: NA
CDR3 DNA: TGTGCCAGCAGCACCCCACCGAAGGGGACTGAAGCTTTCTTT
CDR3 protein: CASSTPPKGTEAFF

V gene: TRBV9
J gene: TRBJ2-3
clone size: NA
D gene: TRBD1
CDR3 DNA: TGTGCCAGCAGCGTCCGCCCGGGACAGGGAGTCTCGGATACGCAGTATTTT
CDR3 protein: CASSVRPGQGVSDTQYF

V gene: TRBV13
J gene: TRBJ1-4
clone size: NA
D gene: TRBD1
CDR3 DNA: TGTGCCAGCAGCTTTGTTGGGTCAGGGGGAGGAAATGAAAAACTGTTTTTT
CDR3 protein: CASSFVGSGGGNEKLFF

V gene: TRBV7-8
J gene: TRBJ1-3
clone size: once
D gene: TRBD1
CDR3 DNA: TGTGCCAGCAGCTTAAGTGCGGACAGGGGGAACACCATATATTTT
CDR3 protein: CASSLSADRGNTIYF

V gene: TRBV30
J gene: TRBJ1-6
clone size: NA
D gene: NA
CDR3 DNA: TGTGCCTGGAGTGGAGAACTATATAATTCACCCCTCCACTTT
CDR3 protein: CAWSGELYNSPLHF

V gene: TRBV27
J gene: TRBJ2-7
clone size: NA
D gene: TRBD1
CDR3 DNA: TGTGCCAGTCGGGGGACAGGTCAGTCCTACGAGCAGTACTTC
CDR3 protein: CASRGTGQSYEQYF

V gene: TRBV28
J gene: TRBJ1-1
clone size: NA
D gene: NA
CDR3 DNA: TGTGCCATTAAAAGGGGGATAGAGACTGAAGCTTTCTTT
CDR3 protein: CAIKRGIETEAFF

V gene: TRBV6-1
J gene: TRBJ2-7
clone size: NA
D gene: TRBD1
CDR3 DNA: TGTGCCAGCAGTGTCGAAACAGGGGGCTACGAGCAGTACTTC
CDR3 protein: CASSVETGGYEQYF

V gene: TRBV19
J gene: TRBJ1-1
clone size: NA
D gene: NA
CDR3 DNA: TGTGCCAGTAGTATAGAGCGGGGGCGTACTGAAGCTTTCTTT
CDR3 protein: CASSIERGRTEAFF

V gene: TRBV18
J gene: TRBJ1-1
clone size: NA
D gene: TRBD1
CDR3 DNA: TGTGCCAGCTCACGGGGACAGGGGGTCCCTGAAGCTTTCTTT
CDR3 protein: CASSRGQGVPEAFF

V gene: TRBV29-1
J gene: TRBJ1-3
clone size: NA
D gene: TRBD1
CDR3 DNA: TGCAGCGTTGAAGGGTCGGGACAGGGGATCTCTGGAAACACCATATATTTT
CDR3 protein: CSVEGSGQGISGNTIYF

V gene: TRBV4-2
J gene: TRBJ2-3
clone size: NA
D gene: TRBD2
CDR3 DNA: TGTGCCAGCAGCCAAGTCGGGACAAGCGGGAGGGTTCGAGATACGCAGTATTTT
CDR3 protein: CASSQVGTSGRVRDTQYF

V gene: TRBV5-8
J gene: TRBJ2-3
clone size: NA
D gene: NA
CDR3 DNA: TGTGCCAGCAGCTTCCGGGGTACAGATACGCAGTATTTT
CDR3 protein: CASSFRGTDTQYF

V gene: TRBV7-3
J gene: TRBJ2-6
clone size: NA
D gene: NA
CDR3 DNA: TGTGCCAGCAGCTTAGTCCTCTCTGGGGCCAACGTCCTGACTTTC
CDR3 protein: CASSLVLSGANVLTF

V gene: TRBV18
J gene: TRBJ1-1
clone size: NA
D gene: NA
CDR3 DNA: TGTGCCAGCTCACCCCGGACACCCACGCAGGACACTGAAGCTTTCTTT
CDR3 protein: CASSPRTPTQDTEAFF

V gene: TRBV7-9
J gene: TRBJ1-2
clone size: NA
D gene: TRBD1
CDR3 DNA: TGTGCCAGCAGCTTAGACGCAGGACAGGAGATCGGCTACACCTTC
CDR3 protein: CASSLDAGQEIGYTF

V gene: TRBV9
J gene: TRBJ1-1
clone size: NA
D gene: TRBD1
CDR3 DNA: TGTGCCAGCAGCCCCCGAAGGACAGGGCCTGAAGCTTTCTTT
CDR3 protein: CASSPRRTGPEAFF

V gene: TRBV29-1
J gene: TRBJ2-1
clone size: NA
D gene: TRBD2
CDR3 DNA: TGCAGCGTTGGGACGTCTAGCGGGAGGGCGGGGGGGCAGTTCTTC
CDR3 protein: CSVGTSSGRAGGQFF

V gene: TRBV10-3
J gene: TRBJ2-1
clone size: few
D gene: TRBD2
CDR3 DNA: TGTGCCTGCGCCGGGACTAGCGGGATCAATGAGCAGTTCTTC
CDR3 protein: CACAGTSGINEQFF